This T cell receptor beta chain was recovered during a study of blood T cell repertoires in COVID-19. Per the authors' pipeline: Counts of nucleated cells, estimated from reference gene primer amplification, were obtained. The method was immunoSEQ multiplex PCR; TCRdb's version includes in-frame clones alone and lacks a portion of them. V, J and clone size are taken as reported in that table, and D and trimming were inferred from the DNA itself. The repertoire holds some 300,000 clones, with approximately 90% as singletons. In Seattle, patients joined the study during active infection and were tracked longitudinally. The ends were cut back, 0 bases at V and 5 bases at J, with 4 bases in the middle. The germline V gene encodes CDR1 MNHNY and CDR2 SVGAGI (reference sequence). The CDR3 spans 12 residues. Details on this clone: Other nucleotide sequences in the sample specify the same CDR3.

The gene calls are TRBV6-6 and TRBJ2-5; D gene uncertain. This clonotype was sampled from a woman in her forties or fifties with COVID-19, enrolled during active disease. The source material was peripheral blood. DNA for the CDR3: TGTGCCAGCAGTTACTCGAGGGAGACCCAGTACTTC. It translates to CASSYSRETQYF.